The present T cell receptor (beta chain) was sequenced within a study of blood T cell repertoires in COVID-19. The method was immunoSEQ multiplex PCR; TCRdb's version includes in-frame clones alone and lacks a portion of them. The table has fewer than 300,000 clones, 75% to 95% seen once. This TCR came from a woman in her thirties who had recovered from COVID-19. Source material: PBMCs or T cells enriched from blood (not recorded which).

The CDR3 protein is CASSEAISYNEQFF. The CDR3 DNA sequence: TGCGCCAGCAGTGAAGCAATCTCCTACAATGAGCAGTTCTTC. The chain couples TRBV10-1 to TRBJ2-1; D is ambiguous. The CDR3 has 14 amino acids. Germline values: CDR1 WNHNN, CDR2 SYGVQD (reference sequence). V was trimmed by 3 bases and J by 0 bases, leaving 6 bases between them.